This T cell receptor (beta chain) emerged from a study of shared clonotypes between healthy human individuals. Study at large: Three CD4 naive, three CD4 memory, two CD8 naive and one CD8 memory plate were used per donor. Study-wide results and caveats: Non-shared clonotypes had lower generation probabilities than clonotypes shared by all four sorted-subset donors. Shared across a handful of donors were around 5% of the naive CD4 clonotypes.

Assay: immunoSEQ multiplex PCR; the TCRdb copy retains only in-frame clones and omits some. This table has approximately 1.9 million clones, 85% to 95% appearing once. On this clone: The antigen is undetermined. Other DNA sequences within the sample encode an identical CDR3.

The naive CD8 fraction comprised CD45RO-negative cells positively selected for CCR7 and excluded terminally differentiated effector memory CD45RA+ cells. The donors were all Caucasian adults (living in Nashville, Tennessee). Germline CDR1 is SGHAT and CDR2 is FQNNGV. V was cut by 3 bases and J by 1 base, with 0 bases left in between. The CDR3 runs to 11 residues. Specimen: naive CD8+ T cells from PBMCs. This receptor was obtained from a man between 18 and 35 years old in good health. Some clones in this sample may be carry-over from other donors' samples. The gene calls are TRBV11-2 and TRBJ1-1; D uncertain. The DNA of the CDR3 is TGTGCCAGCAGCTTGAACACTGAAGCTTTCTTT. Amino acid sequence: CASSLNTEAFF.